The T cell receptor (beta chain) described here comes from a study of blood T cell repertoires in COVID-19. Study at large: In each case, the material was cDNA or gDNA derived from T cells, B-cell-depleted T cells, or PBMCs.

V lost 2 bases, J lost 2 bases, and 9 bases lay in between. The CDR3 runs to 14 residues. Germline V lookup: CDR1 MGHDK, CDR2 SYGVNS. Per the authors' pipeline: Researchers report that nucleated cell counts were estimated from reference gene primer amplification. Sequencing was performed with immunoSEQ multiplex PCR; in TCRdb, only in-frame clones are kept and a portion is missing. That table is the source of V, J and clone size, and D and trimming were worked out from the DNA. The sample holds 150,000 or so clones, roughly 88% seen once. All enrollees were about 18 to 100 years old and from roughly 26 US areas.

V and J are TRBV25-1 and TRBJ2-5; possibly TRBD2 for D (6 bases). The TCR sequence derives from a woman aged 30 to 39 with acute COVID-19. The sample was PBMCs or T cells enriched from blood (not recorded which). Written as DNA, the CDR3 is TGTGCCAGCAGTGAACCAGGGACTCAAGAGACCCAGTACTTC. Its translation is CASSEPGTQETQYF.